The rows below give T cell receptor beta chains drawn from one sample of a study of cytomegalovirus exposure and HLA in healthy donors. Only in-frame clones appear in the TCRdb table, and some are missing; sequencing was by immunoSEQ multiplex PCR. The sample consists of approximately 250,000 clones, roughly 85% of them appearing once. Sequenced input: PBMCs. All receptors come from a girl aged 2 to 10 in good health and CMV-seronegative. Both conserved end residues are part of each CDR3. A D gene is named only where the DNA matches it firmly. Clone size, where shown, is once, few, many, or a class for clones that have expanded.

j_gene: TRBJ1-5
len: 17
v_gene: TRBV6-4
d_gene: TRBD1
abundance: NA
CDR3aa: CASSDPHGTGWNQPQHF
CDR3nt: TGTGCCAGCAGTGACCCCCACGGGACAGGGTGGAATCAGCCCCAGCATTTT

j_gene: TRBJ2-3
len: 14
v_gene: TRBV2
d_gene: TRBD1
abundance: NA
CDR3aa: CASSDRGVPDTQYF
CDR3nt: TGTGCCAGCAGCGACAGGGGTGTCCCAGATACGCAGTATTTT

j_gene: TRBJ1-2
len: 14
v_gene: TRBV4-1
d_gene: TRBD1
abundance: NA
CDR3aa: CASSHQQGDYGYTF
CDR3nt: TGCGCCAGCAGCCACCAACAGGGGGACTATGGCTACACCTTC

j_gene: TRBJ1-3
len: 13
v_gene: TRBV7-9
d_gene: NA
abundance: NA
CDR3aa: CVSKWFSGNTIYF
CDR3nt: TGTGTGAGCAAGTGGTTCTCTGGAAACACCATATATTTT

j_gene: TRBJ1-2
len: 12
v_gene: TRBV5-1
d_gene: NA
abundance: NA
CDR3aa: CASSLDRYGYTF
CDR3nt: TGCGCCAGCAGCTTGGATCGCTATGGCTACACCTTC

j_gene: TRBJ1-2
len: 14
v_gene: TRBV5-1
d_gene: TRBD1
abundance: once
CDR3aa: CASSPTGESYGYTF
CDR3nt: TGCGCCAGCAGCCCGACAGGGGAGAGCTATGGCTACACCTTC

j_gene: TRBJ2-1
len: 14
v_gene: TRBV7-2
d_gene: NA
abundance: NA
CDR3aa: CASSLVLDIHEQFF
CDR3nt: TGTGCCAGCAGCTTAGTTTTAGATATCCATGAGCAGTTCTTC

j_gene: TRBJ2-5
len: 15
v_gene: TRBV4-1
d_gene: TRBD2
abundance: NA
CDR3aa: CASSLGTSGGETQYF
CDR3nt: TGCGCCAGCAGCCTCGGGACTAGCGGGGGAGAGACCCAGTACTTC

j_gene: TRBJ1-4
len: 13
v_gene: TRBV19
d_gene: TRBD1
abundance: NA
CDR3aa: CASRDRSNEKLFF
CDR3nt: TGTGCCAGTAGGGACAGGAGTAATGAAAAACTGTTTTTT

j_gene: TRBJ2-1
len: 16
v_gene: TRBV6-5
d_gene: TRBD2
abundance: NA
CDR3aa: CASSYWGEGRSGEQFF
CDR3nt: TGTGCCAGCAGTTACTGGGGGGAGGGGAGGAGCGGTGAGCAGTTCTTC

j_gene: TRBJ1-5
len: 15
v_gene: TRBV10-3
d_gene: TRBD1
abundance: once
CDR3aa: CAISIDRGSNQPQHF
CDR3nt: TGTGCCATCAGTATCGACAGGGGTAGCAATCAGCCCCAGCATTTT

j_gene: TRBJ1-4
len: 14
v_gene: TRBV10-3
d_gene: TRBD1
abundance: few
CDR3aa: CAISAQGDSEKLFF
CDR3nt: TGTGCCATCAGTGCCCAGGGGGACAGCGAAAAACTGTTTTTT

j_gene: TRBJ1-6
len: 16
v_gene: TRBV18
d_gene: TRBD1
abundance: NA
CDR3aa: CASSRMGQGNGSPLHF
CDR3nt: TGTGCCAGCTCGCGCATGGGACAGGGAAATGGTTCACCCCTCCACTTT

j_gene: TRBJ2-1
len: 15
v_gene: TRBV5-1
d_gene: TRBD2
abundance: NA
CDR3aa: CASSSTSGGNNEQFF
CDR3nt: TGCGCCAGCAGCTCGACTAGCGGGGGGAACAATGAGCAGTTCTTC

j_gene: TRBJ2-3
len: 16
v_gene: TRBV18
d_gene: TRBD2
abundance: NA
CDR3aa: CASSPPGLASGDTQYF
CDR3nt: TGTGCCAGCTCACCCCCGGGACTAGCCTCGGGTGATACGCAGTATTTT

j_gene: TRBJ1-2
len: 14
v_gene: TRBV30
d_gene: TRBD1
abundance: once
CDR3aa: CAWSVKGGAYGYTF
CDR3nt: TGTGCCTGGAGTGTTAAAGGGGGCGCCTATGGCTACACCTTC

j_gene: TRBJ2-1
len: 16
v_gene: TRBV5-1
d_gene: TRBD2
abundance: NA
CDR3aa: CASSFPLAGVGDEQFF
CDR3nt: TGCGCCAGCAGCTTCCCCCTAGCGGGAGTAGGGGATGAGCAGTTCTTC

j_gene: TRBJ1-1
len: 12
v_gene: TRBV29-1
d_gene: TRBD1
abundance: NA
CDR3aa: CSALDPGGEAFF
CDR3nt: TGCAGCGCCCTAGACCCAGGGGGTGAAGCTTTCTTT

j_gene: TRBJ2-2
len: 16
v_gene: TRBV4-1
d_gene: NA
abundance: NA
CDR3aa: CASSLWTASNTGELFF
CDR3nt: TGCGCCAGCAGCCTATGGACAGCCTCGAACACCGGGGAGCTGTTTTTT

j_gene: TRBJ1-5
len: 14
v_gene: TRBV19
d_gene: NA
abundance: NA
CDR3aa: CASSNRDTNQPQHF
CDR3nt: TGTGCCAGTAGTAACCGGGACACCAATCAGCCCCAGCATTTT

j_gene: TRBJ1-4
len: 14
v_gene: TRBV7-9
d_gene: NA
abundance: NA
CDR3aa: CASSPWTVNEKLFF
CDR3nt: TGTGCCAGCAGCCCTTGGACAGTCAATGAAAAACTGTTTTTT

j_gene: TRBJ2-5
len: 14
v_gene: TRBV2
d_gene: TRBD2
abundance: NA
CDR3aa: CASRETSGLETQYF
CDR3nt: TGTGCCAGCAGAGAGACTAGCGGTTTAGAGACCCAGTACTTC

j_gene: TRBJ2-7
len: 14
v_gene: TRBV5-4
d_gene: NA
abundance: NA
CDR3aa: CASRPAMGEYEQYF
CDR3nt: TGTGCCAGCAGGCCGGCCATGGGCGAATACGAGCAGTACTTC

j_gene: TRBJ1-1
len: 15
v_gene: TRBV27
d_gene: NA
abundance: NA
CDR3aa: CASSSRGMGNTEAFF
CDR3nt: TGTGCCAGCAGTTCCCGAGGGATGGGGAACACTGAAGCTTTCTTT